The next 3 T cell receptor beta chains were all read from a single sample in a study of blood T cell repertoires in COVID-19. Libraries were prepared by immunoSEQ multiplex PCR; TCRdb keeps only in-frame clonotypes and omits some of them. This sample carries 310,000 or so clones, around 87% of them seen once, and the ten largest clones take around 2.1%. Sequencing was carried out using peripheral blood. These receptors were collected from a woman in her 30s who had recovered from COVID-19.

The chain is built from TRBV3-1 (or the pseudogene TRBV3-2) and TRBJ2-5; D gene ambiguous. The V end lost 1 base, the J end lost 2 bases, and 5 bases lay between the germline ends. The germline V gene has CDR1 LGHDT and CDR2 YNNKEL (reference sequence). There are 13 residues in the CDR3. CDR3: CASSQGSQETQYF. In nucleotides, the CDR3 is TGTGCCAGCAGCCAAGGGAGTCAAGAGACCCAGTACTTC.

This clone was observed once. This chain links TRBV5-5 with TRBJ1-2, with TRBD1 identical over 7 bases. Looked up from germline, CDR1 is SGHKS and CDR2 is YYEKEE (reference sequence). This CDR3 has 14 amino acids. V lost 4 bases and J lost 2; bases outside the gene matches: 5. CDR3 protein: CASSRDRQNYGYTF. In DNA form, the CDR3 reads TGTGCCAGCAGCCGGGACAGACAAAACTATGGCTACACCTTC. The full variable domain, its missing parts supplied by reference TRBV5-5 and TRBJ1-2, is DAGVTQSPTHLIKTRGQQVTLRCSPISGHKSVSWYQQVLGQGPQFIFQYYEKEERGRGNFPDRFSARQFPNYSSELNVNALLLGDSALYLCASSRDRQNYGYTFGSGTRLTVV.

The chain joins TRBV5-6 to TRBJ1-5; no clear D gene. Germline CDR1 is SGHDT and CDR2 is YYEEEE. V was pared by 2 bases and J by 5 bases, with 5 bases between. CDR3 length: 12 residues. The CDR3 nucleotides are TGTGCCAGCAGCTTCCTCGATCAGCCCCAGCATTTT. Translation: CASSFLDQPQHF.